The 24 T cell receptor beta chains presented below share a single source sample, sequenced in a study of human T cells and chemical hapten exposure (dated by TCRdb to the early 2020s). This sample's time point label indicates: patch test 2, 6 weeks after DPC sensitization. The treatment or condition label, read with the paper, signifies: therapeutic diphenylcyclopropenone sensitization with weekly scalp DPC. The method behind the library was RACE. The reads were generated on a NextSeq 500. Using fastp trimming at Q25 and MiXCR clonotype assembly, TCRdb reanalyzed the public sequencing data and kept in-frame beta chains. Rows are unified per CDR3 protein, each entry keeping the most common DNA and genes. A total of about 84,000 distinct CDR3 sequences appear in this sample, more than 8.5% of them only once. The ten largest account for over 2% of the sample. The sample here was whole blood, taken in connection with sensitization to the hapten diphenylcyclopropenone (DPC). The receptors come from a woman under 40 with alopecia areata. Some clones in this sample may be carry-over from other donors' samples.

The table lists this clonotype with many counts. V usage is TRBV3-1 and J usage is TRBJ1-1, with D perhaps matching TRBD1 (5 bases). Trimming stripped 4 bases from V and 12 bases from J, with 30 bases between. Germline V gene data show CDR1 as LGHDT and CDR2 as YNNKEL (reference sequence). This CDR3 has 17 residues. CDR3 DNA: TGTGCCAGCAGCCCGTTCCAGTGGGGGACCGCCCGAATTAGGACTTTCTTT. It codes for CASSPFQWGTARIRTFF.

There are many counts of this clonotype. This rearrangement joins TRBV4-3 to TRBJ2-1; unclear D gene. Trimming left V 1 base short and J 5 bases short, with 18 bases between. The germline V gene has CDR1 LGHNA and CDR2 YSLEER. CDR3 length: 17 amino acids. This CDR3 reads CASSQGVLASRDNEQFF. The CDR3 DNA follows: TGCGCCAGCAGCCAAGGCGTGTTGGCGAGCCGGGACAATGAGCAGTTCTTC.

This clonotype has a count of ten or more. The chain links TRBV4-3 to TRBJ2-7, with D uncertain. CDR3 length: 13 amino acids. The V and J ends lost 1 base and 1 base respectively, with 5 bases between them. Germline V gene data show CDR1 as LGHNA and CDR2 as YSLEER. The CDR3 DNA sequence: TGCGCCAGCAGCCAAGGACGGTCCTACGAGCAGTACTTC. It encodes CASSQGRSYEQYF.

This clonotype was found many times. The chain carries TRBV29-1 and TRBJ2-7; D possibly corresponds to TRBD1 (6 bases). Germline values: CDR1 SQVTM, CDR2 ANQGSEA. Between the trimmed V and J ends, which lost 7 bases and 3 bases, there was a span of 22 bases. The CDR3 length is 15 residues. CDR3: CSAVDSPTVGYEQYF. CDR3 in DNA: TGCAGCGCCGTGGACAGTCCGACAGTCGGCTACGAGCAGTACTTC.

This clonotype was picked up many times. For the CDR3, the DNA is TGTGCCAGCAGACCAGTGTCCTCTGGAAACACCATATATTTT. Protein sequence: CASRPVSSGNTIYF. The chain couples TRBV28 to TRBJ1-3; no clear D. Germline V gene sequence: CDR1 MDHEN, CDR2 SYDVKM. Deletions cut 6 bases from V and 0 bases from J, with 9 bases between. The CDR3 runs 14 residues.

This rearrangement joins TRBV28 to TRBJ1-1, with TRBD1 as a possible D gene (5 bases). The CDR3 sequence is 15 residues long. V lost 4 bases to trimming and J lost 8 bases, with 20 bases between them. From germline, CDR1 is MDHEN and CDR2 SYDVKM. CDR3 DNA: TGTGCCAGCAGTTCACCGGACATCACCCGGGGGGAAGCTTTCTTT. Encoded protein: CASSSPDITRGEAFF. Drawing the rest from reference TRBV28 and TRBJ1-1, the complete variable domain is DVKVTQSSRYLVKRTGEKVFLECVQDMDHENMFWYRQDPGLGLRLIYFSYDVKMKEKGDIPEGYSVSREKKERFSLILESASTNQTSMYLCASSSPDITRGEAFFGQGTRLTVV.

This clonotype appeared a few times. The V gene is TRBV4-3, the J gene TRBJ1-5; TRBD1 aligns across 7 bases. Germline V gene sequence: CDR1 LGHNA, CDR2 YSLEER. Trimming at V came to 5 bases and at J to 7 bases, leaving 8 bases not matched to a gene. This CDR3 contains 14 residues. CDR3 region: CASSSRQGGQPQHF. For the CDR3, the DNA is TGCGCCAGCAGCTCCCGACAGGGCGGCCAGCCCCAGCATTTT.

The rearrangement joins TRBV2 to TRBJ1-5; 10 bases map to TRBD1. V was clipped by 6 bases and J by 6 bases; unmatched bases: 5. Germline CDR1 is SNHLY and CDR2 is FYNNEI. This CDR3 is built from 14 residues. CDR3 sequence (DNA): TGTGCCAGCAGGGACAGGGGGTTAGGTCAGCCCCAGCATTTT. Residues: CASRDRGLGQPQHF.

This chain connects TRBV5-4 to TRBJ1-3; D uncertain. The CDR3 has 15 residues. V was pared by 1 base and J by 4 bases, with 12 bases between. Germline CDR1 is SGHNT and CDR2 is YYREEE (reference sequence). The CDR3 protein is CASSLFGNAGNTIYF. The CDR3 DNA reads TGTGCCAGCAGCTTGTTTGGGAATGCCGGAAACACCATATATTTT.

Comment on this clonotype: With a much larger clone just one base away, this may be a read error. This chain joins TRBV6-5 and TRBJ2-1; possible D gene TRBD2, 6 bases. CDR1 and CDR2 (germline): MNHEY, SVGAGI. The CDR3 runs to 16 residues. V was trimmed by 2 bases and J by 8 bases, leaving 19 bases between them. The CDR3 DNA reads as TGTGCCAGCAGTTACGTAGGAGGGTTGCTTGGGTATGAGCAGTTCTTC. Translation: CASSYVGGLLGYEQFF.

Ten or more counts support this clonotype. The genes are TRBV10-3 and TRBJ1-6; 9 nucleotides agree with TRBD1. Germline lookup yields CDR1 ENHRY and CDR2 SYGVKD. The CDR3 is 17 amino acids. The junction had 14 bases not matched to a gene; V was cut back by 2 bases and J by 12 bases. CDR3 protein: CAISELPSGTGSRPLHF. DNA for the CDR3: TGTGCCATCAGTGAGCTCCCTTCCGGGACAGGGAGCCGACCCCTCCACTTT.

This clonotype occurred a few times. The chain carries TRBV4-2 and TRBJ2-2, with D tentatively TRBD1 (6 bases). The germline V gene encodes CDR1 LGHNA and CDR2 YNFKEQ. V shed 0 bases and J shed 2 bases, with 13 bases lying between them. CDR3 length equals 17 residues. This CDR3 reads CASSQDGWTENTGELFF. The CDR3 DNA reads TGTGCCAGCAGCCAAGATGGGTGGACAGAAAACACCGGGGAGCTGTTTTTT.

As regards this clonotype: A clone one base away is much larger, so this may be a read error. V usage is TRBV18 and J usage is TRBJ2-1, with a weak D call TRBD2 (6 bases). CDR3 length equals 16 residues. Between the trimmed V and J ends, which lost 2 bases and 5 bases, there was a span of 16 bases. Germline V lookup: CDR1 KGHSH, CDR2 LQKENI. CDR3 loop: CASSPGYSGLHNEQFF. The CDR3 DNA sequence: TGTGCCAGCTCACCAGGGTATAGCGGACTCCACAATGAGCAGTTCTTC.

The V gene is TRBV18, the J gene TRBJ2-1, with 13 bases matching TRBD2. CDR1 is KGHSH and CDR2 is LQKENI in the germline V gene. The V and J ends lost 4 bases and 6 bases, in that order; junction bases with no gene match: 12. The CDR3 consists of 18 residues. CDR3 in DNA: TGTGCCAGCTCACAGACGAGGACTAGCGGGAGAGGGGCCAATGAGCAGTTCTTC. Its protein is CASSQTRTSGRGANEQFF.

The chain uses TRBV6-5 and TRBJ2-3; D gene ambiguous. In germline, CDR1 is MNHEY, CDR2 SVGAGI. V lost 2 bases and J lost 2, with 8 bases in between. CDR3 length equals 14 residues. The CDR3 region is CASSYQQHTDTQYF. The CDR3 nucleotides read TGTGCCAGCAGTTACCAACAGCACACAGATACGCAGTATTTT.

Points on this clonotype: This sequence may be a read error, since a much larger clone differs from it by one base. V and J are TRBV20-1 and TRBJ1-5, with no clear D. Germline assignment: CDR1 DFQATT and CDR2 SNEGSKA (reference sequence). This CDR3 region has 13 residues. CDR3 loop: CSARAPSYQPQHF. CDR3 DNA sequence: TGCAGTGCTAGAGCCCCTAGCTATCAGCCCCAGCATTTT.

This clonotype was recorded a few times. The chain joins TRBV25-1 to TRBJ1-2, with TRBD1 matching 8 bases. The germline gives CDR1 MGHDK, CDR2 SYGVNS. There are 13 residues in the CDR3. V trimming: 7 bases; J trimming: 7 bases; junction bases outside the gene matches: 8. In DNA form, the CDR3 reads TGTGCCAGCACCCCAGGGGGCATCGGTGGCTACACCTTC. This codes for CASTPGGIGGYTF.

This clonotype showed up many times. In nucleotides, the CDR3 is TGTGCCAGCTCACCGTCGGGAAACTATGGCTACACCTTC. Protein sequence: CASSPSGNYGYTF. The gene calls are TRBV18 and TRBJ1-2; D gene unclear. The germline V gene has CDR1 KGHSH and CDR2 LQKENI. CDR3 length: 13 amino acids. V lost 3 bases, J lost 2 bases, and 7 bases lay in between.

The CDR3 DNA follows: TGTGCCAGCAGTGAGAGGTGGGGCTCACCCCTCCACTTT. This translates into CASSERWGSPLHF. This chain uses TRBV6-1 with TRBJ1-6; possibly TRBD1 for D (5 bases). Germline CDR1 is MNHNS and CDR2 is SASEGT. CDR3 length: 13 residues. V lost 3 bases to trimming and J lost 10 bases, with 10 bases between them.

The table lists this clonotype with a few counts. CDR3 loop: CASNLPSGEQYF. DNA for the CDR3: TGTGCCAGCAATCTACCCTCGGGTGAGCAGTACTTC. This chain uses TRBV2 with TRBJ2-7, with D hard to call. The length of the CDR3 is 12 residues. The germline V gene encodes CDR1 SNHLY and CDR2 FYNNEI. V lost 7 bases to trimming and J lost 7 bases, with 14 bases between them.

This clonotype showed up many times. The chain has TRBV19 and TRBJ2-6; the match to TRBD1 covers 9 bases. Germline assignment: CDR1 LNHDA and CDR2 SQIVND (reference sequence). The CDR3 extends over 16 amino acids. V lost 6 bases and J lost 2; bases outside the gene matches: 5. CDR3 sequence reads: CASSSTGGTGANVLTF. The CDR3 DNA follows: TGTGCCAGTAGCAGCACAGGGGGCACTGGGGCCAACGTCCTGACTTTC.

This clonotype was seen more than once but under ten times. This sequence joins TRBV27 and TRBJ2-5; D remains unclear. Germline CDR1 MNHEY, CDR2 SMNVEV (reference sequence). The CDR3 is made up of 14 amino acids. Trimming took off 4 bases at V and 1 base at J, with 10 bases between the two ends. The chain's CDR3 is CASSSSRPQETQYF. The DNA of the CDR3 is TGTGCCAGCAGTTCGAGCCGGCCCCAAGAGACCCAGTACTTC.

This clonotype was observed a single time. CDR3 sequence: CASSQRNSPLHF. The CDR3 nucleotides read TGTGCCAGCAGTCAGAGGAATTCACCCCTCCACTTT. The chain is built from TRBV28 and TRBJ1-6; D call uncertain. The V end lost 5 bases, the J end lost 7 bases, and 6 bases lay between the germline ends. Looked up from germline, CDR1 is MDHEN and CDR2 is SYDVKM. The CDR3 runs 12 residues.

This clonotype was detected ten times or more. V usage is TRBV18 and J usage is TRBJ2-6; tentatively, D is TRBD2 (6 bases). The CDR3 consists of 15 residues. The V gene's germline CDR1 is KGHSH and CDR2 LQKENI. V dropped 7 bases and J dropped 1 base, with 11 bases sitting between them. CDR3 in DNA: TGTGCCAGCTTCACCCGGGAGTCTGGGGCCAACGTCCTGACTTTC. Its protein product is CASFTRESGANVLTF.